This TCR beta chain was captured by sequencing in a study of Ad26.COV2.S vaccination and SARS-CoV-2 variants. As for the study in general: Once or twice, 56 days apart, Ad26.COV2.S was delivered intramuscularly.

Regarding the study as a whole: Placebo recipients showed lower spike-specific TCR breadth than vaccinees.

The treatment here: some 20 received Ad26.COV2.S at low or high dose, single or two shots; a few received placebo; per-sample allocation not given. Sampling was done on day 63 after the first vaccine or placebo injection. Recruitment in Boston yielded a donor of adult age, 18-55 years. The CDR3 is 12 amino acids. V lost 1 base, J lost 7 bases, and 5 bases lay in between. Germline V lookup: CDR1 KGHSH, CDR2 LQKENI. The table came from immunoSEQ multiplex PCR; TCRdb's copy has only in-frame clones and leaves some out. The sample contains some 460,000 clones, nearly 90% of which appear only once. As concerns this clone: The antigen is unknown. Other DNA sequences within the sample encode an identical CDR3.

The rearrangement links TRBV18 to TRBJ1-5; D is undetermined. Sample: peripheral blood, taken in a trial of Ad26.COV2.S vaccine versus placebo. The source of this sequence is a person aged 18-60 years who received the Ad26.COV2.S COVID-19 vaccine or a placebo. The CDR3 here is CASSPLGQPQHF. CDR3 DNA sequence: TGTGCCAGCTCACCACTGGGGCAGCCCCAGCATTTT.